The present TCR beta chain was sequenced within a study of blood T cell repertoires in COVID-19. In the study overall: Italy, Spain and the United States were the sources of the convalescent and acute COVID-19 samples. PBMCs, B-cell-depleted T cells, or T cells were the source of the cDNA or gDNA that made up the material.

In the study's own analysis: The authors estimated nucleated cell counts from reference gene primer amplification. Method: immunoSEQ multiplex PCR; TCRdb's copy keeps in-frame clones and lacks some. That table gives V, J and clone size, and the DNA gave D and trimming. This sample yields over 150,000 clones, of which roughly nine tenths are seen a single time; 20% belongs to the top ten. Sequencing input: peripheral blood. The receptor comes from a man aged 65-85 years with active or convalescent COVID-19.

The DNA for the CDR3 is TGCGCCAGCAGCATTGGGAGCTACGAGCAGTACTTC. This gives the protein CASSIGSYEQYF. V gene TRBV5-1 combines with J gene TRBJ2-7; possible D gene TRBD2, 5 bases. The CDR3 consists of 12 residues. In germline, CDR1 is SGHRS, CDR2 YFSETQ. Trimming removed 4 bases at V and 3 bases at J, with 8 bases between.